This T cell receptor beta chain was captured in a study of graft-versus-host responses after intestinal transplantation. General study findings and limits: Marrow from the recipient contained GvH clones, some of which had appeared first in ileum or blood.

Looked up from germline, CDR1 is LGHNA and CDR2 is YNFKEQ. Losses at the gene ends were 1 base for V and 4 bases for J; bases not matched to a gene: 6. This CDR3 is built from 15 residues. Sequencing was performed with immunoSEQ multiplex PCR; in TCRdb, only in-frame clones are kept and a portion is missing. Of fewer than 95,000 clones in the sample, about 93% were seen once. Of note for this clone: What it binds is not known.

V and J are TRBV4-2 and TRBJ1-2; 7 bases line up with TRBD1. The source was unstimulated CD8+ T cells sorted from spleen or lymph node cells, collected before intestinal transplant. The sequence was obtained from a human donor who received an intestinal transplant. CDR3 sequence reads: CASSQGWDSFYGYTF. The CDR3 nucleotides are TGTGCCAGCAGCCAAGGGTGGGACAGCTTCTATGGCTACACCTTC.